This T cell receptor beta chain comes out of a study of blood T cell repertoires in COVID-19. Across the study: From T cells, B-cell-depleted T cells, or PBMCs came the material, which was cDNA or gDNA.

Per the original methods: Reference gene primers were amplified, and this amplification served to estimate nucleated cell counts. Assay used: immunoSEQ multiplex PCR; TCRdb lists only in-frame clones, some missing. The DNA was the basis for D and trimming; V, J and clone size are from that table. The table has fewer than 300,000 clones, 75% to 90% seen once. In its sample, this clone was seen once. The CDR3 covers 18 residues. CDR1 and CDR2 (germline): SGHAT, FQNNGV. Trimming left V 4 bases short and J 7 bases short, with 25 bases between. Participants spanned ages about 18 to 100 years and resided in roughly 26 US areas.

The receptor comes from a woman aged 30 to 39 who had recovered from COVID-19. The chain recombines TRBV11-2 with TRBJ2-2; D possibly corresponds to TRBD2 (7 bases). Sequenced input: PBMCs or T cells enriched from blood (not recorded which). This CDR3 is CASSSLLRGRGGNGELFF. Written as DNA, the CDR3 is TGTGCCAGCAGCTCACTTCTGCGGGGGCGCGGTGGGAACGGGGAGCTGTTTTTT.